These T cell receptor beta chains were read from a single sample in a study of cytomegalovirus exposure and HLA in healthy donors. TCRdb's table, derived via immunoSEQ multiplex PCR, lists solely in-frame clones and lacks some. This sample has 140,000 to 150,000 clones, with around 59% found just once. The sample comprised PBMCs. The receptor source for this set is a male donor in good health and CMV-seronegative. The CDR3 runs from the conserved cysteine through the conserved F or W. D genes are given only for firm matches. Rows give clone size only sometimes, using once, few, many, or a class for an expanded clone.

V	D	size	J	DNA	CDR3
TRBV18	NA	NA	TRBJ1-1	TGTGCCAGCTCACCCCCTCCTCTGGGCAGGTTGAACACTGAAGCTTTCTTT	CASSPPPLGRLNTEAFF
TRBV19	NA	NA	TRBJ2-7	TGTGCCAGTAGCCCGGGACTCCTTTCCTACGAGCAGTACTTC	CASSPGLLSYEQYF
TRBV7-2	TRBD1	NA	TRBJ2-7	TGTGCCAGCAGCTTAGTGACAGGGACGAATTACGAGCAGTACTTC	CASSLVTGTNYEQYF
TRBV7-9	TRBD1	NA	TRBJ1-1	TGTGCCAGCAGCCCCCTAGGGGACAGGACTGAAGCTTTCTTT	CASSPLGDRTEAFF
TRBV7-3	TRBD1	NA	TRBJ2-7	TGTGCCAGCAGCTTGACCGGACAGGGGGCGGGTGAGCAGTACTTC	CASSLTGQGAGEQYF
TRBV6-4	NA	NA	TRBJ1-5	TGTGCCAGCAGTGTCCTTGAGCAGCCCCAGCATTTT	CASSVLEQPQHF
TRBV19	NA	NA	TRBJ1-1	TGTGCCAGTCGCACAGGTACGAACACTGAAGCTTTCTTT	CASRTGTNTEAFF
TRBV21-1	NA	NA	TRBJ2-7	TGTGCCAGCAGCAAAGCCCGGACAGGGGGCATCGAGCAGTACTTC	CASSKARTGGIEQYF
TRBV28	TRBD1	few	TRBJ2-5	TGTGCCAGCAGTTTCAACAGGGGTAAAGAGACCCAGTACTTC	CASSFNRGKETQYF
TRBV7-9	NA	once	TRBJ2-1	TGTGCCAGCAGCCCCCCGCCGGGGTACCTTTCCTACAATGAGCAGTTCTTC	CASSPPPGYLSYNEQFF
TRBV7-3	NA	NA	TRBJ1-5	TGTGCCAGCAGCCCCGTTTATGCGCAGCCCCAGCATTTT	CASSPVYAQPQHF
TRBV6-1	NA	NA	TRBJ1-1	TGTGCCATCTCGACAGGTCGGAACACTGAAGCTTTCTTT	CAISTGRNTEAFF
TRBV7-2	NA	NA	TRBJ1-2	TGTGCCAGCAGCCCGACCTGGGGCGGCTACACCTTC	CASSPTWGGYTF
TRBV15	NA	NA	TRBJ1-2	TGTGCCACCAGCAAGCGCGAAGGAGGCTACACCTTC	CATSKREGGYTF
TRBV10-3	NA	once	TRBJ2-2	TGTGCCATCAGAGGGGGGGTGGACACCGGGGAGCTGTTTTTT	CAIRGGVDTGELFF
TRBV5-6	NA	NA	TRBJ2-1	TGTGCCAGCAGCTTGGGGGACACCGAGCAGTTCTTC	CASSLGDTEQFF
TRBV5-4	TRBD1	NA	TRBJ1-5	TGTGCCAGCAGCTTACAGGGGGCAGGGCAGCCCCAGCATTTT	CASSLQGAGQPQHF